One sample yielded the 22 T cell receptor beta chains listed below, sequenced in a study of T cells in Graves' hyperthyroidism and ophthalmopathy. What was amplified from RNA transcripts were TCR beta CDR3 regions. HTBI primers drove first-round RT-PCR of the TCR CDR3. MiXCR was run by TCRdb on the multiplex PCR reads, yielding one entry per CDR3 protein. The sample has 620,000 or so distinct CDR3 sequences, more than 12% seen once. Sequencing was done on a sample of blood. The receptors come from a woman aged 45-65 years with Graves' ophthalmopathy.

The rearrangement links TRBV28 to TRBJ1-2, with D perhaps matching TRBD1 (6 bases). V was trimmed by 2 bases and J by 4 bases, leaving 14 bases between them. Germline V gives CDR1 MDHEN, CDR2 SYDVKM. This CDR3 is built from 15 residues. In DNA, the CDR3 is TGTGCCAGCAGTTTAGGCAGGGGTCCCTCCTATGGCTACACCTTC. Its protein is CASSLGRGPSYGYTF.

This clonotype turned up a few times. This chain joins TRBV5-1 and TRBJ1-2; D is unresolved. From germline, CDR1 is SGHRS and CDR2 YFSETQ. CDR3 length equals 14 residues. The ends were cut back, 0 bases at V and 7 bases at J, with 13 bases in the middle. CDR3 coding DNA: TGCGCCAGCAGCTTGGGACCTTTTGAGTCTGGCTACACCTTC. Protein: CASSLGPFESGYTF.

This clonotype was detected many times. The J gene is TRBJ2-1, the V gene TRBV6-2 or TRBV6-3; TRBD2 matches 10 bases. The CDR3 spans 16 residues. Germline-derived CDR1 and CDR2 are MNHEY and SVGEGT. V lost 0 bases to trimming and J lost 5 bases; unmatched junction nucleotides: 4. CDR3 nucleotide sequence: TGTGCCAGCAGTTACTCGAGGACTAGCGGCCACAATGAGCAGTTCTTC. This translates into CASSYSRTSGHNEQFF.

CDR3 sequence reads: CASKRGSQETQYF. In DNA, the CDR3 is TGTGCCAGCAAACGGGGAAGCCAAGAGACCCAGTACTTC. The rearrangement links TRBV6-1 to TRBJ2-5; tentatively, D is TRBD2 (5 bases). The germline CDR1 and CDR2 sequences are MNHNS and SASEGT. Trimming removed 7 bases from V and 1 base from J, with 10 bases in between. The CDR3 extends over 13 amino acids.

The table lists this clonotype with a few counts. The chain couples TRBV20-1 to TRBJ2-1; 9 bases agree with TRBD1. After removal of 0 bases from V and 10 bases from J, the junction contained 16 bases not matched to a gene. In germline, CDR1 is DFQATT, CDR2 SNEGSKA (reference sequence). This CDR3 region has 17 residues. This CDR3 is CSARDDEGQGKFGEQFF. The CDR3 DNA is TGCAGTGCTAGAGATGACGAGGGACAGGGAAAGTTTGGGGAGCAGTTCTTC.

There are many counts of this clonotype. The gene calls are TRBV19 and TRBJ2-3, with a weak D call TRBD1 (6 bases). Germline assignment: CDR1 LNHDA and CDR2 SQIVND (reference sequence). The CDR3 totals 17 residues. V was trimmed by 4 bases and J by 0 bases, leaving 17 bases between them. The CDR3 spells CASSTSLVGGSTDTQYF. DNA of the CDR3: TGTGCCAGTAGTACCTCCCTCGTAGGGGGAAGCACAGATACGCAGTATTTT.

A few counts support this clonotype. The chain has TRBV18 and TRBJ1-5; 9 bases fit TRBD1. The CDR3 loop spans 18 amino acids. The junction had 10 bases not matched to a gene; V was cut back by 4 bases and J by 0 bases. Germline assignment: CDR1 KGHSH and CDR2 LQKENI. CDR3 amino acids: CASSLVTGGAGSNQPQHF. CDR3 nucleotide sequence: TGTGCCAGCTCACTCGTAACAGGGGGCGCGGGTAGCAATCAGCCCCAGCATTTT. The whole variable domain, filled in from reference TRBV18 and TRBJ1-5, reads NAGVMQNPRHLVRRRGQEARLRCSPMKGHSHVYWYRQLPEEGLKFMVYLQKENIIDESGMPKERFSAEFPKEGPSILRIQQVVRGDSAAYFCASSLVTGGAGSNQPQHFGDGTRLSIL.

This clonotype occurred many times. This chain joins TRBV7-6 and TRBJ2-3; 7 bases are a match to TRBD2. CDR1 and CDR2 from the germline V gene are SGHVS and FNYEAQ. The J segment lost 2 bases and the V segment lost 5 bases, leaving 10 bases of the junction unmatched. The CDR3 has 16 residues. DNA of the CDR3: TGTGCCAGCAGCCCAGCGGGGCAAAGATACACAGATACGCAGTATTTT. Its protein product is CASSPAGQRYTDTQYF. The full variable domain, rest sourced from reference TRBV7-6 and TRBJ2-3, is GAGVSQSPRYKVTKRGQDVALRCDPISGHVSLYWYRQALGQGPEFLTYFNYEAQQDKSGLPNDRFSAERPEGSISTLTIQRTEQRDSAMYRCASSPAGQRYTDTQYFGPGTRLTVL.

This clonotype has at least ten counts. The chain has TRBV24-1 and TRBJ2-1; D is possibly TRBD2 (6 bases). CDR3 length equals 15 residues. Germline V CDR1 and CDR2: KGHDR, SFDVKD. V was pared by 5 bases and J by 0 bases, with 10 bases between. The CDR3 DNA reads TGTGCCACCAGTGGGGGGGTCCTCTCCTACAATGAGCAGTTCTTC. Protein: CATSGGVLSYNEQFF.

This clonotype showed up just a few times. The chain uses TRBV19 and TRBJ2-7; a weak D match, TRBD1 (5 bases). V lost 5 bases, J lost 5 bases, and 13 bases lay in between. The CDR3 is made up of 13 amino acids. The germline CDR1 and CDR2 sequences are LNHDA and SQIVND (reference sequence). The CDR3 DNA sequence: TGTGCCAGTAGTGGAAAGGGGTACCACGAGCAGTACTTC. This codes for CASSGKGYHEQYF.

This chain links TRBV12-3 or TRBV12-4 with TRBJ1-5; TRBD1 aligns across 8 bases. J gave up 4 bases and V 6 bases, and 8 bases lay outside the gene matches. There are 15 residues in the CDR3. The CDR3 is CASSPGQVFNQPQHF. As DNA, the CDR3 is TGTGCCAGCAGCCCGGGACAGGTCTTTAATCAGCCCCAGCATTTT.

This clonotype was counted ten times or more. The chain uses TRBV4-3 and TRBJ2-3; D not certain. The CDR3 sequence is 16 residues long. Trimming cost V 4 bases and J 1 base, with 15 bases left between them. Looked up from germline, CDR1 is LGHNA and CDR2 is YSLEER. CDR3 nucleotide sequence: TGCGCCAGCAGCCCTAACTTAGCAGACGGCACAGATACGCAGTATTTT. It codes for CASSPNLADGTDTQYF.

The sample holds many counts of this clonotype. The genes are TRBV2 and TRBJ1-1; maybe TRBD1 (6 bases). V lost 0 bases and J lost 7, with 15 bases in between. Germline V gene data show CDR1 as SNHLY and CDR2 as FYNNEI. The CDR3 totals 15 residues. CDR3 sequence: CASSEAPRGAYEAFF. DNA of the CDR3: TGTGCCAGCAGTGAAGCGCCCCGGGGGGCCTATGAAGCTTTCTTT.

This clonotype was detected ten times or more. This chain joins TRBV18 and TRBJ1-5; TRBD1 matches at 8 bases. The CDR3 has 15 amino acids. Germline V gene lookup returns CDR1 KGHSH and CDR2 LQKENI. J was trimmed by 5 bases and V by 1 base; bases with no gene match: 4. CDR3 protein: CASSPLGQGDQPQHF. CDR3 nucleotides: TGTGCCAGCTCACCACTAGGACAGGGCGATCAGCCCCAGCATTTT. The variable domain in full, with the rest retrieved from reference TRBV18 and TRBJ1-5, is NAGVMQNPRHLVRRRGQEARLRCSPMKGHSHVYWYRQLPEEGLKFMVYLQKENIIDESGMPKERFSAEFPKEGPSILRIQQVVRGDSAAYFCASSPLGQGDQPQHFGDGTRLSIL.

The gene calls are TRBV7-3 and TRBJ2-1; the match to TRBD2 covers 14 bases. This CDR3 region has 18 residues. With V trimmed by 1 base and J by 3 bases, 5 bases remained unmatched. Germline V gene data show CDR1 as SGHTA and CDR2 as FQGTGA. The CDR3 spells CASSLIPGTSGSYNEQFF. As DNA, the CDR3 is TGTGCCAGCAGCTTAATCCCTGGGACTAGCGGGAGCTACAATGAGCAGTTCTTC.

This chain connects TRBV28 to TRBJ1-4; D uncertain. The CDR3 runs to 14 residues. Per germline, CDR1 MDHEN and CDR2 SYDVKM. Between the trimmed V and J ends, which lost 2 bases and 1 base, there was a span of 5 bases. CDR3 sequence reads: CASSLGITNEKLFF. As DNA, the CDR3 is TGTGCCAGCAGTTTAGGGATAACTAATGAAAAACTGTTTTTT.

V is TRBV5-1 and J is TRBJ2-5; D may be TRBD1 or TRBD2 (5 bases each). The V end lost 2 bases, the J end lost 3 bases, and 14 bases lay between the germline ends. Germline CDR1 reads SGHRS; CDR2 reads YFSETQ. CDR3 size: 15 residues. The CDR3 here is CASSFLGTGEETQYF. The CDR3 nucleotides are TGCGCCAGCAGCTTTTTGGGGACCGGGGAAGAGACCCAGTACTTC.

The table lists this clonotype with a few counts. The rearrangement uses TRBV6-1 and TRBJ2-7; no clear D. Trimming removed 6 bases from V and 5 bases from J, with 11 bases in between. The CDR3 totals 12 residues. CDR1 is MNHNS, CDR2 SASEGT, per germline. The CDR3: CASSARADEQYF. CDR3 bases: TGTGCCAGCAGCGCCCGGGCTGACGAGCAGTACTTC.

The rearrangement links TRBV15 to TRBJ2-3; D call uncertain. Trimming removed 6 bases from V and 3 bases from J, with 10 bases in between. The CDR3 runs to 13 residues. Germline values: CDR1 LNHNV, CDR2 YYDKDF (reference sequence). CDR3 sequence reads: CATRGTATDTQYF. For the CDR3, the DNA is TGTGCCACCAGGGGCACCGCAACAGATACGCAGTATTTT.

In DNA form, the CDR3 reads TGTGCCAGCAGTGGTCTGGCTAGCGGGAGTGGGAATGAGCAGTTCTTC. This sequence encodes CASSGLASGSGNEQFF. The chain is built from TRBV2 and TRBJ2-1; 10 bases agree with TRBD2. CDR3 size: 16 residues. V gave up 4 bases and J gave up 7 bases; unmatched junction bases: 10. Germline V gives CDR1 SNHLY, CDR2 FYNNEI. Based on the CDR3 plus reference TRBV2 and TRBJ2-1, the full variable domain is EPEVTQTPSHQVTQMGQEVILRCVPISNHLYFYWYRQILGQKVEFLVSFYNNEISEKSEIFDDQFSVERPDGSNFTLKIRSTKLEDSAMYFCASSGLASGSGNEQFFGPGTRLTVL.

This clonotype was observed a few times. The gene calls are TRBV29-1 and TRBJ1-1; D perhaps matches TRBD1 (6 bases). Deletions cut 6 bases from V and 3 bases from J, with 14 bases between. The germline gives CDR1 SQVTM, CDR2 ANQGSEA. This CDR3 has 13 amino acids. The CDR3, as DNA: TGCAGCGTATCGGAGGGGGGTGACACTGAAGCTTTCTTT. It specifies CSVSEGGDTEAFF.

This clonotype came up a few times. The chain joins TRBV5-6 to TRBJ1-5; D unresolved. Deletions cut 7 bases from V and 7 bases from J, with 12 bases between. Germline CDR1 SGHDT, CDR2 YYEEEE. CDR3 length: 12 residues. CDR3: CASGKVPQPQHF. CDR3 DNA sequence: TGTGCCAGCGGTAAGGTCCCCCAGCCCCAGCATTTT. Using reference TRBV5-6 and TRBJ1-5 for the parts outside the CDR3, the full variable domain is DAGVTQSPTHLIKTRGQQVTLRCSPKSGHDTVSWYQQALGQGPQFIFQYYEEEERQRGNFPDRFSGHQFPNYSSELNVNALLLGDSALYLCASGKVPQPQHFGDGTRLSIL.